This TCR beta chain was identified in a study of blood T cell repertoires in COVID-19. This CDR3 has 18 amino acids. V lost 1 base and J 0 bases, leaving 19 bases between the germline ends. CDR1 and CDR2 (germline): LNHDA, SQIVND (reference sequence). Generated by immunoSEQ multiplex PCR, the TCRdb table keeps only in-frame clones and is missing some. Seen here are some 220,000 clones, over 75% observed once, and the top ten hold 3% to 4%. The sample consisted of PBMCs or T cells enriched from blood (not recorded which). This TCR was recovered from a woman aged 18-29 years in a cohort exposed to, infected with or recovered from COVID-19 (not recorded which). The V gene is TRBV19, the J gene TRBJ2-7, with D possibly being TRBD1 (6 bases). This CDR3 reads CASSIGSLGGPSSYEQYF. The CDR3 DNA reads TGTGCCAGTAGTATAGGGTCTTTAGGGGGACCCAGCTCCTACGAGCAGTACTTC.